This T cell receptor (beta chain) was sequenced during a study of shared clonotypes between healthy human individuals. Assay: immunoSEQ multiplex PCR; the TCRdb copy retains only in-frame clones and omits some. The sample has about 1 million clones, roughly 80% seen once. As to this clone: Its matching antigen is unknown.

The CDR3 spans 13 residues. V was cut by 4 bases and J by 4 bases, with 11 bases left in between. The germline CDR1 and CDR2 sequences are SGHRS and YFSETQ. Study conclusions and caveats: A reduction in generation probabilities was seen for non-shared clonotypes relative to those shared by all four donors.

This receptor was identified in a man between 18 and 29 years old in good health. The chain uses TRBV5-1 and TRBJ1-2; the D gene is possibly TRBD1 (5 bases). Sequenced input: memory CD4+ T cells sorted from blood. Subset indicated: CD45RA-negative fraction. The CDR3 nucleotides read TGCGCCAGCAGCCCGGGACCGACCTATGGCTACACCTTC. Its protein is CASSPGPTYGYTF.